This entry concerns a single T cell receptor beta chain. Its matching antigen is unknown. The CDR3 has 14 residues. Germline V gene lookup returns CDR1 MNHEY and CDR2 SVGEGT. V lost 6 bases to trimming and J lost 0 bases, with 9 bases between them. TCRdb ran MiXCR on the RT-PCR reads and lists one entry per CDR3 protein. The repertoire consists of around 480,000 distinct CDR3 sequences, with 16% occurring once and the leading ten covering around 3%. This sample is drawn from a study of response to subunit inactivated influenza vaccine. Study conclusions and caveats: That few new T cells are recruited by each seasonal influenza vaccination was the authors' suggestion.

This specimen consisted of CD4+ T cells sorted from PBMCs, obtained about 24 months after vaccination. The TCR originated in a man between 50 and 70 years old who received an inactivated influenza vaccine. The gene calls are TRBV6-2 or TRBV6-3 and TRBJ2-1; maybe TRBD2 (5 bases). The CDR3 DNA reads TGTGCCAGCAGGAGCGGCGACTCCTACAATGAGCAGTTCTTC. Translation: CASRSGDSYNEQFF.